This T cell receptor beta chain was retrieved from a study of blood T cell repertoires in COVID-19. Study summary: Acute and convalescent COVID-19 samples came from the United States, Italy and Spain. Sources were T cells, B-cell-depleted T cells, or PBMCs; the material itself was cDNA or gDNA.

Original handling: Amplification of reference gene primers provided the estimated nucleated cell counts. Produced via immunoSEQ multiplex PCR; TCRdb's table is partial and in-frame only. From that table come the V and J calls and clone size; the DNA was used to work out D and trimming. The sample consists of 66,000 or so clones, about four fifths of them appearing once. The sequence came from a human donor in a cohort sampled during active COVID-19. Sequencing was carried out using peripheral blood.

The CDR3 nucleotides are TGTGCCAGCAGCTTTTTCGGAGCGGAGAAAGCTAACTATGGCTACACCTTC. Residues: CASSFFGAEKANYGYTF. The chain carries TRBV7-9 and TRBJ1-2; no definite D call. V was pared by 3 bases and J by 0 bases, with 17 bases between. The CDR3 covers 17 residues. Germline V lookup: CDR1 SEHNR, CDR2 FQNEAQ (reference sequence).